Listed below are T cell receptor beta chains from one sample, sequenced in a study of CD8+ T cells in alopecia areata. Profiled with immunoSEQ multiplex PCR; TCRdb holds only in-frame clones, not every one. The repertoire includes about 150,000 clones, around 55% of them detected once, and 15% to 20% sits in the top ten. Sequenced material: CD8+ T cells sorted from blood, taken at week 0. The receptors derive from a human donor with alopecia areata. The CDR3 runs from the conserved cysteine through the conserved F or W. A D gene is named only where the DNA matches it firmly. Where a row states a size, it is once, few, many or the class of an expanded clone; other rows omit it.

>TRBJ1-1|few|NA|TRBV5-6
TGTGCCAGCAGCTTGGGGAGGACTGAAGCTTTCTTT
CASSLGRTEAFF
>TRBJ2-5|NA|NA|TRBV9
TGTGCCAGCAGCGTGGGAAACCAAGAGACCCAGTACTTC
CASSVGNQETQYF
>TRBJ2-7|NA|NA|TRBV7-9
TGTGCCAGCAGCCCGGGACACGAGCAGTACTTC
CASSPGHEQYF
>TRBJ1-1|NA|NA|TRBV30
TGTGCCTGGAGTGAGGACGGAGACACTGAAGCTTTCTTT
CAWSEDGDTEAFF
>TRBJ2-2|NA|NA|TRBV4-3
TGCGCCAGCAGCCAAGATCGGGCAGGAGTGAACACCGGGGAGCTGTTTTTT
CASSQDRAGVNTGELFF
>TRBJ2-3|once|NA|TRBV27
TGTGCCAGCAACTACGAATTAGGGGCTGGCACAGATACGCAGTATTTT
CASNYELGAGTDTQYF
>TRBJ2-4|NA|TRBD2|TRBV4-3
TGCGCCAGCAGCCCGACGGCGAGGGTAGCGGGGAACATTCAGTACTTC
CASSPTARVAGNIQYF
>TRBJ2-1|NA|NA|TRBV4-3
TGCGCCAGCAGCCAAGGTCATGAGCAGTTCTTC
CASSQGHEQFF
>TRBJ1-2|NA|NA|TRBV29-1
TGCAGCGTCACCGACCGAACCGGGGGTGGCTACACCTTC
CSVTDRTGGGYTF
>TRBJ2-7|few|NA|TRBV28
TGTGCCAGCAGTTTAGGGGTGGGGACCCCTTACGAGCAGTACTTC
CASSLGVGTPYEQYF
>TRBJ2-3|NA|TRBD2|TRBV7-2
TGTGCCAGCAGCTGGACTAGCGGGGGGGCAGATACGCAGTATTTT
CASSWTSGGADTQYF
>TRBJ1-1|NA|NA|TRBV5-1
TGCGCCAGCGCACTAGCAGGGCCGGACACTGAAGCTTTCTTT
CASALAGPDTEAFF
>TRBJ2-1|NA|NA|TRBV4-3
TGCGCCAGCAGCCAAGATAGGCGGAGCTCCTACAATGAGCAGTTCTTC
CASSQDRRSSYNEQFF